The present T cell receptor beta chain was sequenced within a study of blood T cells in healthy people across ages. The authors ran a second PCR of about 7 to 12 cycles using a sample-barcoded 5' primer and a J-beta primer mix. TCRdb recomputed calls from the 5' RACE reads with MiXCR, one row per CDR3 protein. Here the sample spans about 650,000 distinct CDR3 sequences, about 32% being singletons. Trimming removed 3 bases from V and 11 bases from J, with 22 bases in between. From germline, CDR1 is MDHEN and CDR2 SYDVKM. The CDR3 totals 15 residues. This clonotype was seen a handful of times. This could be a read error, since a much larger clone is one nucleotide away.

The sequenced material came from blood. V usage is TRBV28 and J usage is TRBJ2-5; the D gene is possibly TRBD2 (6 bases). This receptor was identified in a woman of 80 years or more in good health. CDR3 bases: TGTGCCAGCAGTTTGTCCCGGGACTCCAACAATGAGCAGTACTTC. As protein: CASSLSRDSNNEQYF.